The present T cell receptor (beta chain) was sequenced within a study of T cells in Graves' hyperthyroidism and ophthalmopathy. The CDR3 is 14 amino acids. The germline gives CDR1 MGHRA, CDR2 YSYEKL. V was clipped by 4 bases and J by 6 bases; unmatched bases: 5. TCR beta CDR3 sequences were amplified from RNA transcripts. When the TCR CDR3 underwent first-round RT-PCR, the HTBI primer set was used. TCRdb re-called the multiplex PCR reads through MiXCR, storing one row per CDR3 protein. The data contain fewer than 750,000 distinct CDR3 sequences, under 60% of them singletons. There are many counts of this clonotype.

Source material: peripheral blood or thyroid tissue (not recorded which). The clonotype originates from a woman between 18 and 30 years old with Graves' hyperthyroidism. V and J are TRBV4-1 and TRBJ1-2; TRBD1 aligns across 10 bases. The CDR3 region has the DNA TGCGCCAGCAGCCGGGACAGGGGAGGGGATGGCTACACCTTC. Amino acid sequence: CASSRDRGGDGYTF.